Listed below are T cell receptor beta chains from one sample, sequenced in a study of shared clonotypes between healthy human individuals. The protocol was immunoSEQ multiplex PCR, while the TCRdb copy is restricted to in-frame clones and leaves out a portion. This table has fewer than 2.5 million clones, approximately 93% appearing once. Sequencing input: naive CD4+ T cells from PBMCs. The receptors were gathered from a man between 18 and 29 years old in good health. Some clones in this sample may be carry-over from other donors' samples. CDR3s include the opening cysteine and the closing phenylalanine or tryptophan. The D gene is left open where the match is weak. Not all rows give a size; the values are once, few, many and, for expanded clones, a class.

TRBJ2-1 - - TRBV7-9 TGTGCCAGCAGCTTAACTAGGGGCAATGAGCAGTTCTTC CASSLTRGNEQFF
TRBJ1-1 - - TRBV5-4 TGTGCCAGCAGCTTGGGTCGGGGGGCAGGGAACACTGAAGCTTTCTTT CASSLGRGAGNTEAFF
TRBJ1-1 - TRBD1 TRBV9 TGTGCCAGCAGCGCAGCGACAGGGGCCACTGAAGCTTTCTTT CASSAATGATEAFF
TRBJ2-3 - - TRBV2 TGTGCCAGCAGTGTAAATTCGGGAGATACGCAGTATTTT CASSVNSGDTQYF
TRBJ2-1 - - TRBV7-9 TGTGCCAGCAGCTCGACCGGGACCACAAACAATGAGCAGTTCTTC CASSSTGTTNNEQFF
TRBJ2-1 - - TRBV2 TGTGCCAGCAGTGACAGCGGGTCCGTCTACAATGAGCAGTTCTTC CASSDSGSVYNEQFF
TRBJ2-7 - - TRBV7-9 TGTGCCACTGGGGACTTACAAGGGGCAAAGTACGAGCAGTACTTC CATGDLQGAKYEQYF
TRBJ2-7 once - TRBV6-5 TGTGCCAGCAGCCGGTGGGGGGCGGTGCACGAGCAGTACTTC CASSRWGAVHEQYF
TRBJ2-1 - TRBD2 TRBV5-6 TGTGCCAGCAGCTTTCGGACTAGCGGGCGATACAATGAGCAGTTCTTC CASSFRTSGRYNEQFF
TRBJ1-1 - - TRBV7-2 TGTGCCAGCAGCTTAATGGAAGGCACTGAAGCTTTCTTT CASSLMEGTEAFF
TRBJ1-3 - - TRBV9 TGTGCCAGCAGCACCGAGCCGGGACACGACTCTGGAAACACCATATATTTT CASSTEPGHDSGNTIYF
TRBJ2-7 - TRBD1 TRBV28 TGTGCCAGCACATCGGGACAGACCTACGAGCAGTACTTC CASTSGQTYEQYF
TRBJ2-2 - - TRBV5-1 TGCGCCAGCAGCTGGGCGGGTACCACCGGGGAGCTGTTTTTT CASSWAGTTGELFF
TRBJ2-7 - - TRBV25-1 TGTGCCAGCAGCCAAGTGGGCACAGGTTCCTACGAGCAGTACTTC CASSQVGTGSYEQYF
TRBJ2-5 - - TRBV18 TGTGCCAGCTCACCACAAAGTTTGGGGGAGGCACACCAAGAGACCCAGTACTTC CASSPQSLGEAHQETQYF
TRBJ2-3 - TRBD2 TRBV19 TGTGCCAGTAGAGCTCGGGGACTAGCGGGAGGAGATACGCAGTATTTT CASRARGLAGGDTQYF
TRBJ2-5 - TRBD2 TRBV13 TGTGCCAGCAGCCCCCGGCTAGCGGAAGAGACCCAGTACTTC CASSPRLAEETQYF